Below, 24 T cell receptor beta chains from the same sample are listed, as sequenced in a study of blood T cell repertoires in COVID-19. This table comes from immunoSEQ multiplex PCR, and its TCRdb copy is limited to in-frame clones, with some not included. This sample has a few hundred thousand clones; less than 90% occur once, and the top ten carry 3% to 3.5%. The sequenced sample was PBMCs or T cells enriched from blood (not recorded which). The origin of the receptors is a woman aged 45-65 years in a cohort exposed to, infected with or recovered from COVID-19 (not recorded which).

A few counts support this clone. CDR3 coding DNA: TGTGCCAGCAGCTCCAGACAGGGGGCAAACACCGGGGAGCTGTTTTTT. Translation gives CASSSRQGANTGELFF. J is TRBJ2-2 and V is TRBV11-3; 10 bases agree with TRBD1. With V trimmed by 4 bases and J by 2 bases, 4 bases remained unmatched. The germline V gene encodes CDR1 SGHNT and CDR2 YENEEA. The CDR3 loop spans 16 amino acids.

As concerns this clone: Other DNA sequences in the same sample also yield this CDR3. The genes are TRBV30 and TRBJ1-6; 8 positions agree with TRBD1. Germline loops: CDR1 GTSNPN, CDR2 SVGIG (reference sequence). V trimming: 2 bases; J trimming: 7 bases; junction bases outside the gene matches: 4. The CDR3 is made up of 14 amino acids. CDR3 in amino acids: CAWSTGTGNSPLHF. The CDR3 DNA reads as TGTGCCTGGAGTACCGGGACAGGAAATTCACCCCTCCACTTT.

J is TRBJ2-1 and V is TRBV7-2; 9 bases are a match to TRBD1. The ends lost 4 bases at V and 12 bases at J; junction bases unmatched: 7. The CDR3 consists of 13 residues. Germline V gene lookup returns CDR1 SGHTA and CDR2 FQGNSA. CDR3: CASSSDRGSVQFF. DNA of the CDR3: TGTGCCAGCAGCTCAGACAGGGGGTCAGTGCAGTTCTTC.

Written as DNA, the CDR3 is TGCGCCAGCAGCCCTCAGATAGCGGGGGGGCTTACCGGGGAGCTGTTTTTT. Translating gives CASSPQIAGGLTGELFF. V gene TRBV5-1 combines with J gene TRBJ2-2; 11 bases align to TRBD2. The CDR3 has 17 amino acids. Germline V gene sequence: CDR1 SGHRS, CDR2 YFSETQ. After removal of 4 bases from V and 5 bases from J, the junction contained 10 bases not matched to a gene.

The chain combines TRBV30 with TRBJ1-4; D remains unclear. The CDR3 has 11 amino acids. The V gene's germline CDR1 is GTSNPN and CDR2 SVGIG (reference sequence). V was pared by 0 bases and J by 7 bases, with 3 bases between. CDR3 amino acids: CAWSVLEKLFF. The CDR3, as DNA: TGTGCCTGGAGTGTACTTGAAAAACTGTTTTTT.

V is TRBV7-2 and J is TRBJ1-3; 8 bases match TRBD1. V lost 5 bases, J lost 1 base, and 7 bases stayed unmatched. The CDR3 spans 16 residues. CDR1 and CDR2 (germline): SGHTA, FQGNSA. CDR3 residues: CASSRTGKLSGNTIYF. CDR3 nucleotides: TGTGCCAGCAGCAGGACAGGGAAACTTTCTGGAAACACCATATATTTT. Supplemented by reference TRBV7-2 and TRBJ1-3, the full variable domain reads GAGVSQSPSNKVTEKGKDVELRCDPISGHTALYWYRQSLGQGLEFLIYFQGNSAPDKSGLPSDRFSAERTGGSVSTLTIQRTQQEDSAVYLCASSRTGKLSGNTIYFGEGSWLTVV.

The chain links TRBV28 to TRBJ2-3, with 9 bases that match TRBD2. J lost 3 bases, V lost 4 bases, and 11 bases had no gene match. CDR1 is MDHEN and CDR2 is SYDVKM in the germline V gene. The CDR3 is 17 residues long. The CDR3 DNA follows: TGTGCCAGCAGTTCCCCCCGCGGGGGGGCAAGTACAGATACGCAGTATTTT. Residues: CASSSPRGGASTDTQYF.

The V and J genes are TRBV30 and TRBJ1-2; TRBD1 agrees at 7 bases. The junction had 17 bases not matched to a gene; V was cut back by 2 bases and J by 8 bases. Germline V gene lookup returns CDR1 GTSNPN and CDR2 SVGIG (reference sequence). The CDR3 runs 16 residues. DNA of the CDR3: TGTGCCTGGAGTTCCAAACAGGGGAGCAGTGCTGGCGGCTACACCTTC. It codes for CAWSSKQGSSAGGYTF.

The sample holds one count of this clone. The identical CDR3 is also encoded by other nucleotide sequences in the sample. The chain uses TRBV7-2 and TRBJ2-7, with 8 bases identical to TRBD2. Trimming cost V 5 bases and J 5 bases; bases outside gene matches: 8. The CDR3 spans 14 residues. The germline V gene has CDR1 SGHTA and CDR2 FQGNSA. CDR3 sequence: CASSGRGAGNEQYF. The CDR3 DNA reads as TGTGCCAGCAGCGGGCGGGGGGCGGGGAACGAGCAGTACTTC.

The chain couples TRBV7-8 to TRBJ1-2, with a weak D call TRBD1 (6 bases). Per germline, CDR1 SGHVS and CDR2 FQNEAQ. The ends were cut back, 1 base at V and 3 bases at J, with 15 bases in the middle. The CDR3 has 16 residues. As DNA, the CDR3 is TGTGCCAGCAGCTTAGTGGCAGGGGCCGTCTACTATGGCTACACCTTC. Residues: CASSLVAGAVYYGYTF.

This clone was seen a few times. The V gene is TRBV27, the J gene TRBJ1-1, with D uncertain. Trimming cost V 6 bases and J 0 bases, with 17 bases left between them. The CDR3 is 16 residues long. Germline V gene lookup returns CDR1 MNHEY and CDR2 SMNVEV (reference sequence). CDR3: CASSRPPTALNTEAFF. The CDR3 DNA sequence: TGTGCCAGCAGCCGTCCTCCCACAGCACTGAACACTGAAGCTTTCTTT.

The CDR3 region has the DNA TGTGCCAGTAGTGCAGGGGCCGGATCCTATGGCTACACCTTC. Protein product: CASSAGAGSYGYTF. This rearrangement joins TRBV19 to TRBJ1-2; D is perhaps TRBD1 (6 bases). This CDR3 contains 14 residues. Germline V CDR1 and CDR2: LNHDA, SQIVND (reference sequence). Deletions cut 5 bases from V and 4 bases from J, with 14 bases between.

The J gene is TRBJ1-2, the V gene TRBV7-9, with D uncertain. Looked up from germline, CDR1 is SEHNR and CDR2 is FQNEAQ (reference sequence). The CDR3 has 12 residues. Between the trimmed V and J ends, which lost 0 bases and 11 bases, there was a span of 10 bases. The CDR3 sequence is CASSLAGLGYTF. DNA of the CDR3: TGTGCCAGCAGCTTAGCCGGACTGGGGTACACCTTC.

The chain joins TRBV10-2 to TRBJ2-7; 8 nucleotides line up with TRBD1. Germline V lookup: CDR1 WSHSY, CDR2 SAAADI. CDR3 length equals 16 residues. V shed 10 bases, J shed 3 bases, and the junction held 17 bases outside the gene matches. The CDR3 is CATRQGAKGAFYEQYF. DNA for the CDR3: TGCGCCACTCGGCAGGGGGCGAAGGGGGCGTTCTACGAGCAGTACTTC.

CDR3 sequence: CASSRTSGGAPSGETQYF. The CDR3 DNA follows: TGTGCCAGCAGTCGGACTAGCGGGGGGGCCCCCAGTGGGGAGACCCAGTACTTC. This chain uses TRBV27 with TRBJ2-5; 15 bases line up with TRBD2. Germline CDR1 and CDR2: MNHEY and SMNVEV (reference sequence). This CDR3 comprises 18 residues. Trimming took 5 bases from V and 5 from J; bases not matched to a gene: 12.

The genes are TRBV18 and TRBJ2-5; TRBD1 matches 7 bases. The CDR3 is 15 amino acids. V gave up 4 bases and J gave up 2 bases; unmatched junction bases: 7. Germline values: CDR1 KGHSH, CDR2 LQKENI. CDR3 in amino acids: CASSLTSRGQETQYF. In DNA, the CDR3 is TGTGCCAGCTCACTTACAAGCAGGGGGCAAGAGACCCAGTACTTC.

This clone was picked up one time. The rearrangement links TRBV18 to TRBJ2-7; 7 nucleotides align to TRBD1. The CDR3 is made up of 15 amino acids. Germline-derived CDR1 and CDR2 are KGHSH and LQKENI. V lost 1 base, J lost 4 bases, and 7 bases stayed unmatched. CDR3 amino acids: CASSPLAGGRYEQYF. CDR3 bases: TGTGCCAGCTCACCACTGGCAGGGGGTAGGTACGAGCAGTACTTC.

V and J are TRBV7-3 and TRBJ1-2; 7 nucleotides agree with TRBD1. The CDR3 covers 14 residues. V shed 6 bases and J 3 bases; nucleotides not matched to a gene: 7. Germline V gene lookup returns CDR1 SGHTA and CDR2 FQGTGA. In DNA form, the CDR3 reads TGTGCCAGCAGTCCACAGGGGTTCGACTATGGCTACACCTTC. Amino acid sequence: CASSPQGFDYGYTF.

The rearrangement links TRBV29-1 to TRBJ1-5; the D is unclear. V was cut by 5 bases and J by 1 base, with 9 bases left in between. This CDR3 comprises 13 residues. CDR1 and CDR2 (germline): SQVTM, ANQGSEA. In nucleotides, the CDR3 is TGCAGCGTTCAACGGGAGAGCAATCAGCCCCAGCATTTT. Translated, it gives CSVQRESNQPQHF. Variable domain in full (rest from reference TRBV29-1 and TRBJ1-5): SAVISQKPSRDICQRGTSLTIQCQVDSQVTMMFWYRQQPGQSLTLIATANQGSEATYESGFVIDKFPISRPNLTFSTLTVSNMSPEDSSIYLCSVQRESNQPQHFGDGTRLSIL.

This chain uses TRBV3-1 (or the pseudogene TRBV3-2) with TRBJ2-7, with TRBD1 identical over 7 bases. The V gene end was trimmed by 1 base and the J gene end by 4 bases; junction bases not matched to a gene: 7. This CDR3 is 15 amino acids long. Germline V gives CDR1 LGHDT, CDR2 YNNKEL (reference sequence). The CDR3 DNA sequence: TGTGCCAGCAGCCAAGGTCGGGACAGCCTTTACGAGCAGTACTTC. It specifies CASSQGRDSLYEQYF.

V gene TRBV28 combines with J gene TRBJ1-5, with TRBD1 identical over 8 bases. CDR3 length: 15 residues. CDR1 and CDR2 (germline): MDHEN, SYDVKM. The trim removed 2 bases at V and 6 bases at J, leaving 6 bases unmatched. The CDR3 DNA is TGTGCCAGCAGTTTAGCAGGGGGCGGGGGTCAGCCCCAGCATTTT. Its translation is CASSLAGGGGQPQHF.

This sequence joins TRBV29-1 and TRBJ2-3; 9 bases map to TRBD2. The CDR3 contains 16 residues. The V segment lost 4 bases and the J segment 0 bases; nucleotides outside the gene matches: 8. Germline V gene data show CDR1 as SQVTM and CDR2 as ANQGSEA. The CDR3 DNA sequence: TGCAGCGTTGGGCGGAGCGGGGGGCCTAGCACAGATACGCAGTATTTT. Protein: CSVGRSGGPSTDTQYF.

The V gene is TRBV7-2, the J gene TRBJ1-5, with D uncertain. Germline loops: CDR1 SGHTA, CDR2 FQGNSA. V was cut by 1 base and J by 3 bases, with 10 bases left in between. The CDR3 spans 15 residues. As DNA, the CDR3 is TGTGCCAGCAGCTTAGGAGGCCCCTCCAATCAGCCCCAGCATTTT. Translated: CASSLGGPSNQPQHF.

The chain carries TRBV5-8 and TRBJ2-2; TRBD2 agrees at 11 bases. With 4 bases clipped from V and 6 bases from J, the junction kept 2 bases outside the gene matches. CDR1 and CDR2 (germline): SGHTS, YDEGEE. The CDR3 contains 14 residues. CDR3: CASSVAGGPGELFF. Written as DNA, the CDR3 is TGTGCCAGCAGCGTAGCGGGGGGGCCCGGGGAGCTGTTTTTT.